Shown below are 16 T cell receptor beta chains from a single sample sequenced in a study of T-cell memory formation after mild COVID-19 listed by TCRdb under 2021. The library relied on 5' RACE. TCRdb names Illumina NovaSeq 6000 as the instrument used. TCRdb took the public reads, trimmed them with fastp at Q25, ran MiXCR for clone calling and kept in-frame beta chains. All rows with the same CDR3 protein become a single entry with the most common DNA and genes. This sample holds about 210,000 distinct CDR3 sequences; around 26% were observed only once. The top ten hold over 9.5% of the sample. The sample taken for sequencing was PBMCs or a T cell subset sorted from them (not recorded which). The source of these receptors is an adult woman who had mild COVID-19 (a few samples of this study predate the infection). The sample titles of this study are shuffled in the database, so cell type and time point are left out; the donor was told from shared clones.

CDR3 residues: CASRTMNTGELFF. CDR3 coding DNA: TGTGCCAGCAGGACAATGAACACCGGGGAGCTGTTTTTT. The J gene is TRBJ2-2, the V gene TRBV27; D is undetermined. CDR1 and CDR2 (germline): MNHEY, SMNVEV (reference sequence). Trimming shortened V by 6 bases and J by 1 base, and 6 bases separated the two germline ends. This CDR3 region has 13 residues.

The CDR3 DNA sequence: TGTGCCAGCAGGTCTAGCGGGGGGAGTGAGCAGTTCTTC. Translating gives CASRSSGGSEQFF. The chain carries TRBV12-3 or TRBV12-4 and TRBJ2-1; 11 bases map to TRBD2. The CDR3 runs 13 residues. V was pared by 6 bases and J by 9 bases, with 4 bases of the junction left unmatched.

This clonotype showed up just a few times. The chain uses TRBV25-1 and TRBJ2-3, with D possibly matching TRBD1 (6 bases). The V and J ends lost 3 bases and 3 bases respectively, with 10 bases between them. This CDR3 has 14 residues. The germline CDR1 and CDR2 sequences are MGHDK and SYGVNS. The CDR3 bases are TGTGCCAGCAGTGATGGGGGCAGGACAGATACGCAGTATTTT. Protein product: CASSDGGRTDTQYF. The variable domain in full, completed from reference TRBV25-1 and TRBJ2-3, reads EADIYQTPRYLVIGTGKKITLECSQTMGHDKMYWYQQDPGMELHLIHYSYGVNSTEKGDLSSESTVSRIRTEHFPLTLESARPSHTSQYLCASSDGGRTDTQYFGPGTRLTVL.

This clonotype was counted many times. This chain links TRBV4-3 with TRBJ2-3; D may be TRBD1 (6 bases). The V end lost 0 bases, the J end lost 4 bases, and 17 bases lay between the germline ends. CDR3 length: 17 residues. Germline V gene lookup returns CDR1 LGHNA and CDR2 YSLEER. The CDR3 coding sequence is TGCGCCAGCAGCCAAGAGATGGGGGCCGAGTTGGCAGATACGCAGTATTTT. It encodes CASSQEMGAELADTQYF.

The chain employs TRBV21-1 and TRBJ2-5; the table's D call, TRBD2, was not checked against the DNA. TRBV21-1 is a known pseudogene. CDR3 length equals 17 residues. This CDR3 reads CASSKKRGGVAEETQYF. The CDR3 DNA sequence: TGTGCCAGCAGCAAGAAGAGGGGAGGAGTAGCGGAAGAGACCCAGTACTTC.

This chain uses TRBV29-1 with TRBJ2-3; TRBD2 aligns across 8 bases. J gave up 1 base and V 7 bases, and 7 bases lay outside the gene matches. Germline CDR1 is SQVTM and CDR2 is ANQGSEA. This CDR3 comprises 14 residues. Here the CDR3 reads CSARGGAGTDTQYF. CDR3 bases: TGCAGCGCCCGGGGGGGAGCGGGCACAGATACGCAGTATTTT.

This clonotype has more than one count but fewer than ten. This chain uses TRBV4-2 with TRBJ1-5; TRBD1 agrees at 7 bases. V was pared by 0 bases and J by 1 base, with 6 bases of the junction left unmatched. CDR1 and CDR2 from the germline V gene are LGHNA and YNFKEQ. The length of the CDR3 is 17 residues. CDR3: CASSQEWGTASNQPQHF. CDR3 sequence (DNA): TGTGCCAGCAGCCAAGAGTGGGGGACAGCCAGCAATCAGCCCCAGCATTTT.

A few counts support this clonotype. This rearrangement joins TRBV7-7 to TRBJ2-5; D is possibly TRBD2 (7 bases). V lost 5 bases and J 9 bases, leaving 16 bases between the germline ends. The CDR3 is 13 amino acids. From germline, CDR1 is SSHAT and CDR2 FNYEAQ (reference sequence). CDR3 sequence reads: CASSLGRGSAQYF. As DNA, the CDR3 is TGTGCCAGCAGCCTAGGGAGGGGGTCGGCCCAGTACTTC.

This chain joins TRBV5-1 and TRBJ2-2; TRBD1 matches 10 bases. J lost 3 bases, V lost 4 bases, and 6 bases had no gene match. Germline loops: CDR1 SGHRS, CDR2 YFSETQ. This CDR3 is 16 amino acids long. The CDR3 DNA follows: TGCGCCAGCAGCGTGACAGGGGGCGCCTACACCGGGGAGCTGTTTTTT. Translating it yields CASSVTGGAYTGELFF.

The J gene is TRBJ2-2, the V gene TRBV7-8; TRBD1 might be the D (5 bases). The CDR3 sequence is 15 residues long. Germline-derived CDR1 and CDR2 are SGHVS and FQNEAQ. V was clipped by 1 base and J by 7 bases, with 13 bases between them. For the CDR3, the DNA is TGTGCCAGCAGCTTAGGGGTCACAGGCATCGGGGAGCTGTTTTTT. Its translation: CASSLGVTGIGELFF.

The genes are TRBV6-2 or TRBV6-3 and TRBJ2-3, with D perhaps matching TRBD1 or TRBD2 (6 bases each). CDR1 MNHEY and CDR2 SVGEGT come from the germline V gene. This CDR3 has 14 amino acids. Trimming took off 8 bases at V and 1 base at J, with 13 bases between the two ends. Here the CDR3 DNA reads TGTGCCAGCGGGGGGCGGGGAGGCACAGATACGCAGTATTTT. Encoded protein: CASGGRGGTDTQYF.

The V gene is TRBV29-1, the J gene TRBJ2-1, with 7 bases matching TRBD2. Looked up from germline, CDR1 is SQVTM and CDR2 is ANQGSEA. Germline trimming cut 6 bases from V and 0 bases from J; bases unmatched to any gene: 8. This CDR3 comprises 15 residues. CDR3 residues: CSVSRDYTSYNEQFF. The CDR3, as DNA: TGCAGCGTCTCCAGGGACTACACCTCCTACAATGAGCAGTTCTTC.

The chain links TRBV19 to TRBJ2-7, with TRBD2 as a possible D gene (5 bases). The germline V and J ends were trimmed by 1 base and 2 bases, with 9 bases remaining between them. CDR1 is LNHDA and CDR2 is SQIVND in the germline V gene (reference sequence). The CDR3 totals 14 residues. The CDR3 region is CASSIALGAYEQYF. CDR3 DNA: TGTGCCAGTAGTATAGCCCTGGGAGCCTACGAGCAGTACTTC.

This clonotype has only a few counts. This chain joins TRBV12-3 or TRBV12-4 and TRBJ1-3, with D perhaps TRBD1 (5 bases). The CDR3 extends over 16 amino acids. Trimming took off 6 bases at V and 0 bases at J, with 15 bases between the two ends. DNA of the CDR3: TGTGCCAGCAGCTATGACAGTCTGCTCTCTGGAAACACCATATATTTT. It encodes CASSYDSLLSGNTIYF.

The rearrangement joins TRBV12-3 or TRBV12-4 to TRBJ1-2; possibly TRBD1 for D (5 bases). The CDR3 contains 13 residues. Trimming pared 0 bases from V and 6 bases from J, leaving 8 bases between. The CDR3 here is CASSLAGVHGYTF. CDR3 DNA: TGTGCCAGCAGTTTAGCAGGGGTCCATGGCTACACCTTC.

The genes are TRBV5-4 and TRBJ2-1, with TRBD1 identical over 9 bases. In germline, CDR1 is SGHNT, CDR2 YYREEE (reference sequence). This CDR3 is built from 18 residues. Trimming took 5 bases from V and 2 from J; bases not matched to a gene: 14. This CDR3 is CASRVGQGETSAYNEQFF. The DNA of the CDR3 is TGTGCCAGCAGAGTGGGACAGGGTGAGACTTCGGCCTACAATGAGCAGTTCTTC.